The 8 T cell receptor beta chains given below trace back to one sample, sequenced in a study of human T cells and chemical hapten exposure. TCRdb analysed the RACE reads with MiXCR anew, one entry per CDR3 protein. The sample lists approximately 46,000 distinct CDR3 sequences, around a tenth occurring once. Regarding time point: patch test 2, 6 weeks after DPC sensitization. Treatment reported: therapeutic diphenylcyclopropenone sensitization with weekly scalp DPC. Unfractionated whole blood yielded total RNA. Sample: whole blood, taken in connection with sensitization to the hapten diphenylcyclopropenone (DPC). These receptors were collected from a woman in her 30s with alopecia areata. Some clones in this sample may be carry-over from other donors' samples.

The chain recombines TRBV28 with TRBJ1-1; D perhaps matches TRBD1 (6 bases). CDR1 and CDR2 from the germline V gene are MDHEN and SYDVKM. Trimming removed 6 bases from V and 7 bases from J, with 12 bases in between. The CDR3 sequence is 12 residues long. The DNA for the CDR3 is TGTGCCAGCAGAATGACAGGCATTGAAGCTTTCTTT. Protein: CASRMTGIEAFF. Full variable domain (missing parts from reference TRBV28 and TRBJ1-1): DVKVTQSSRYLVKRTGEKVFLECVQDMDHENMFWYRQDPGLGLRLIYFSYDVKMKEKGDIPEGYSVSREKKERFSLILESASTNQTSMYLCASRMTGIEAFFGQGTRLTVV.

This clonotype is medium-sized by share. This chain uses TRBV7-2 with TRBJ2-3, with 7 bases matching TRBD1. CDR3 size: 13 residues. CDR1 is SGHTA and CDR2 is FQGNSA in the germline V gene. Trimming at V came to 5 bases and at J to 5 bases, leaving 4 bases not matched to a gene. The CDR3 nucleotides read TGTGCCAGCAGCCCCCGGGACAGAGATACGCAGTATTTT. It yields the protein CASSPRDRDTQYF.

This clonotype was detected many times. V and J are TRBV29-1 and TRBJ2-1; D possibly corresponds to TRBD2 (5 bases). Germline V CDR1 and CDR2: SQVTM, ANQGSEA. There are 14 residues in the CDR3. Trimming cost V 7 bases and J 0 bases, with 13 bases left between them. The CDR3: CSGSEVSSYNEQFF. Here the CDR3 DNA reads TGCAGCGGATCGGAGGTTAGCTCCTACAATGAGCAGTTCTTC.

The rearrangement links TRBV5-1 to TRBJ1-1; possible D gene TRBD1, 6 bases. This CDR3 region has 14 residues. Germline CDR1 reads SGHRS; CDR2 reads YFSETQ. V lost 5 bases to trimming and J lost 6 bases, with 17 bases between them. CDR3 loop: CASSAVRGYPEAFF. The CDR3 DNA is TGCGCCAGCAGTGCGGTCAGGGGATATCCTGAAGCTTTCTTT.

This clonotype was seen a few times. The chain uses TRBV29-1 and TRBJ2-7; perhaps TRBD1 as D (6 bases). Trimming left V 8 bases short and J 6 bases short, with 14 bases between. Germline-derived CDR1 and CDR2 are SQVTM and ANQGSEA. The CDR3 is 11 residues long. CDR3 coding DNA: TGCAGCTTCGCTTGGGGGCGCGAGCAGTACTTC. Translating gives CSFAWGREQYF.

This clonotype appeared a few times. The chain joins TRBV7-2 to TRBJ2-7, with D uncertain. V shed 1 base and J shed 7 bases, with 11 bases lying between them. The CDR3 is 13 residues long. The V gene's germline CDR1 is SGHTA and CDR2 FQGNSA. This CDR3 is CASSLEGFGEQYF. The CDR3 DNA reads TGTGCCAGCAGCTTAGAGGGCTTTGGGGAGCAGTACTTC. Together with reference TRBV7-2 and TRBJ2-7, the CDR3 gives the full variable domain: GAGVSQSPSNKVTEKGKDVELRCDPISGHTALYWYRQSLGQGLEFLIYFQGNSAPDKSGLPSDRFSAERTGGSVSTLTIQRTQQEDSAVYLCASSLEGFGEQYFGPGTRLTVT.

This clonotype has a handful of counts. The rearrangement links TRBV11-2 to TRBJ2-7; D may be TRBD1 (6 bases). Trimming took off 4 bases at V and 5 bases at J, with 15 bases between the two ends. The CDR3 has 14 amino acids. Germline CDR1 reads SGHAT; CDR2 reads FQNNGV. CDR3 bases: TGTGCCAGCAGCTGGGGGCAGGGACGAGACGAGCAGTACTTC. Protein product: CASSWGQGRDEQYF.

V and J are TRBV20-1 and TRBJ2-4, with 8 positions matching TRBD1. The germline V gene has CDR1 DFQATT and CDR2 SNEGSKA (reference sequence). With 4 bases clipped from V and 1 base from J, the junction kept 6 bases outside the gene matches. The CDR3 contains 15 residues. The CDR3 DNA follows: TGCAGTGCTACCTCAGGGGGCGAGGCCAAAAACATTCAGTACTTC. Translating it yields CSATSGGEAKNIQYF.